These 26 T cell receptor beta chains originate from one sample sequenced in a study of blood T cell repertoires in COVID-19. The assay was immunoSEQ multiplex PCR, and TCRdb's table has in-frame clones only and misses some. The top ten hold about 3.5% of the sample, which has 250,000 or so clones, about 80% seen once. The sequenced sample consisted of peripheral blood. These receptors were obtained from a woman aged 80 or over with acute or convalescent COVID-19.

This rearrangement joins TRBV6-5 to TRBJ1-4, with D unresolved. Germline values: CDR1 MNHEY, CDR2 SVGAGI. With 6 bases removed from V and 2 bases from J, the gap between germline ends came to 10 bases. This CDR3 comprises 14 residues. The CDR3 nucleotides are TGTGCCAGCAGACTGTCCAGGACTAATGAAAAACTGTTTTTT. Translation: CASRLSRTNEKLFF.

The chain combines TRBV20-1 with TRBJ2-5, with TRBD1 matching 7 bases. V shed 3 bases and J 1 base; nucleotides not matched to a gene: 2. This CDR3 comprises 13 residues. Germline V gene sequence: CDR1 DFQATT, CDR2 SNEGSKA (reference sequence). The chain's CDR3 is CSASRDSQETQYF. DNA of the CDR3: TGCAGTGCTAGTCGGGACAGCCAAGAGACCCAGTACTTC.

The chain is built from TRBV19 and TRBJ1-6; TRBD1 matches at 9 bases. J was trimmed by 3 bases and V by 5 bases; bases with no gene match: 8. Per germline, CDR1 LNHDA and CDR2 SQIVND (reference sequence). The CDR3 is 17 amino acids. The CDR3 protein is CASSQWGTGNYNSPLHF. The CDR3 coding sequence is TGTGCCAGTAGTCAATGGGGGACAGGGAACTATAATTCACCCCTCCACTTT.

The V gene is TRBV25-1, the J gene TRBJ2-6; D is perhaps TRBD2 (5 bases). Germline CDR1 and CDR2: MGHDK and SYGVNS. Trimming took off 3 bases at V and 0 bases at J, with 6 bases between the two ends. The CDR3 consists of 15 residues. This CDR3 reads CASSETISGANVLTF. CDR3 in DNA: TGTGCCAGCAGTGAGACTATCTCTGGGGCCAACGTCCTGACTTTC.

This clone was observed a handful of times. The rearrangement joins TRBV2 to TRBJ2-1; 9 nucleotides agree with TRBD1. The V gene end was trimmed by 9 bases and the J gene end by 7 bases; junction bases not matched to a gene: 13. The CDR3 sequence is 15 residues long. Germline assignment: CDR1 SNHLY and CDR2 FYNNEI. CDR3 residues: CASAPTGGFVNEQFF. The CDR3 nucleotides read TGTGCCAGTGCCCCAACAGGGGGCTTTGTAAATGAGCAGTTCTTC.

The J gene is TRBJ1-3, the V gene TRBV9; TRBD1 agrees at 7 bases. J was trimmed by 4 bases and V by 4 bases; bases with no gene match: 8. Germline V gene sequence: CDR1 SGDLS, CDR2 YYNGEE. CDR3 length: 15 residues. The CDR3 is CASSPTGRSGNTIYF. The CDR3 DNA follows: TGTGCCAGCAGCCCGACAGGGAGATCAGGAAACACCATATATTTT.

This chain joins TRBV29-1 and TRBJ2-2, with 9 bases that match TRBD1. The CDR3 runs 14 residues. CDR1 and CDR2 from the germline V gene are SQVTM and ANQGSEA. The V gene end was trimmed by 6 bases and the J gene end by 4 bases; junction bases not matched to a gene: 6. CDR3 nucleotide sequence: TGCAGCGTCCCGGGACAGGGTACCACCGGGGAGCTGTTTTTT. It translates to CSVPGQGTTGELFF.

The chain uses TRBV4-3 and TRBJ1-4; maybe TRBD1 (5 bases). The CDR3 runs 16 residues. V lost 0 bases, J lost 4 bases, and 12 bases lay in between. CDR1 is LGHNA, CDR2 YSLEER, per germline. The CDR3 sequence is CASSQDRRGSNEKLFF. In DNA form, the CDR3 reads TGCGCCAGCAGCCAAGATCGGCGGGGGAGTAATGAAAAACTGTTTTTT.

This clone was counted only a few times. J is TRBJ1-1 and V is TRBV5-6, with 8 bases lining up with TRBD1. CDR3 size: 14 residues. Unmatched junction bases numbered 7, after V lost 4 bases and J lost 5 bases. CDR1 SGHDT and CDR2 YYEEEE come from the germline V gene. The CDR3 region has the DNA TGTGCCAGCAGCGCAGGACAGGGAGATACTGAAGCTTTCTTT. Its protein is CASSAGQGDTEAFF.

This chain joins TRBV23-1 and TRBJ2-3, with 11 bases fitting TRBD2. TRBV23-1 is an open reading frame, and its role is uncertain. CDR3 length: 19 amino acids. J lost 1 base, V lost 3 bases, and 12 bases had no gene match. The DNA of the CDR3 is TGCGCCAGCAGTCAGACTAGCGGGGCGCGCGGTGTGTGCACAGATACGCAGTATTTT. It encodes CASSQTSGARGVCTDTQYF.

The genes are TRBV3-1 (or the pseudogene TRBV3-2) and TRBJ2-5; D unresolved. Trimming shortened V by 0 bases and J by 2 bases, and 13 bases separated the two germline ends. The CDR3 is 16 amino acids. Germline assignment: CDR1 LGHDT and CDR2 YNNKEL (reference sequence). This CDR3 reads CASSQEARRIQETQYF. CDR3 nucleotides: TGTGCCAGCAGCCAAGAAGCCCGCAGGATACAAGAGACCCAGTACTTC.

This clone was recorded many times. The chain employs TRBV2 and TRBJ1-4; D is possibly TRBD1 (5 bases). This CDR3 is 14 amino acids long. Per the germline V gene, CDR1 is SNHLY and CDR2 is FYNNEI. The V gene lost 6 bases and the J gene lost 5 bases, with 13 bases spanning the gap. The chain's CDR3 is CASRQGGVNEKLFF. DNA for the CDR3: TGTGCCAGCAGGCAGGGTGGGGTGAATGAAAAACTGTTTTTT.

The rearrangement joins TRBV7-2 to TRBJ1-4; TRBD1 matches at 8 bases. Losses at the gene ends were 2 bases for V and 3 bases for J; bases not matched to a gene: 2. The CDR3 is 15 amino acids. The germline gives CDR1 SGHTA, CDR2 FQGNSA. DNA of the CDR3: TGTGCCAGCAGCTTACAGGGGGCCCCTAATGAAAAACTGTTTTTT. The encoded protein is CASSLQGAPNEKLFF.

V usage is TRBV10-1 and J usage is TRBJ1-5; D unresolved. Trimming stripped 2 bases from V and 4 bases from J, with 6 bases between. Germline V gives CDR1 WNHNN, CDR2 SYGVQD (reference sequence). CDR3 size: 13 residues. The CDR3 DNA reads TGCGCCAGCAGTGAGGCGGGAAATCAGCCCCAGCATTTT. Protein: CASSEAGNQPQHF.

This clone came up a few times. The rearrangement joins TRBV10-3 to TRBJ2-1; tentative D call: TRBD2 (7 bases). The germline V and J ends were trimmed by 3 bases and 8 bases, with 14 bases remaining between them. CDR3 length: 14 amino acids. CDR1 is ENHRY and CDR2 is SYGVKD in the germline V gene. CDR3 sequence reads: CAISDVLGGDEQFF. In DNA, the CDR3 is TGTGCCATCAGTGATGTGTTAGGGGGGGATGAGCAGTTCTTC.

J is TRBJ2-7 and V is TRBV19; TRBD2 agrees at 10 bases. After removal of 6 bases from V and 2 bases from J, the junction contained 7 bases not matched to a gene. The CDR3 length is 15 residues. From germline, CDR1 is LNHDA and CDR2 SQIVND (reference sequence). The CDR3 loop reads CASSPPSGGTYEQYF. CDR3 nucleotides: TGTGCCAGTAGCCCTCCTAGCGGGGGAACCTACGAGCAGTACTTC.

The sample holds a few counts of this clone. This chain connects TRBV5-1 to TRBJ2-1; TRBD1 aligns across 7 bases. This CDR3 is built from 14 residues. The ends lost 4 bases at V and 5 bases at J; junction bases unmatched: 6. Germline CDR1 SGHRS, CDR2 YFSETQ. The CDR3 bases are TGCGCCAGCAGCCTGGGGACAGCAAACAATGAGCAGTTCTTC. Translating gives CASSLGTANNEQFF.

The rearrangement joins TRBV1 to TRBJ2-7; no DNA check was done on the table's D call, TRBD1. TRBV1 corresponds to a pseudogene. The CDR3 length is 15 residues. The CDR3 sequence is CTSFPSGQETNEQYF. CDR3 DNA sequence: TGCACCAGCTTCCCCTCGGGACAGGAAACCAACGAGCAGTACTTC.

This clone was counted a single time. The V gene is TRBV23-1, the J gene TRBJ2-7; D may be TRBD2 (5 bases). TRBV23-1 falls under the ORF class, with uncertain function. This CDR3 is built from 16 residues. V was clipped by 0 bases and J by 7 bases, with 19 bases between them. CDR3 in amino acids: CASSQSLTRIPGEQYF. CDR3 DNA: TGCGCCAGCAGTCAATCCCTTACTAGGATCCCGGGTGAGCAGTACTTC.

The chain employs TRBV5-1 and TRBJ2-6; 12 positions match TRBD2. This CDR3 region has 21 residues. CDR1 is SGHRS and CDR2 is YFSETQ in the germline V gene. V dropped 4 bases and J dropped 3; count of bases not matched to a gene: 17. CDR3 in amino acids: CASSQRPLASGGADGANVLTF. The CDR3 nucleotides are TGCGCCAGCAGCCAGAGGCCTCTGGCTAGCGGGGGGGCCGATGGGGCCAACGTCCTGACTTTC. The full variable domain, in which reference TRBV5-1 and TRBJ2-6 provide the parts outside the CDR3, is KAGVTQTPRYLIKTRGQQVTLSCSPISGHRSVSWYQQTPGQGLQFLFEYFSETQRNKGNFPGRFSGRQFSNSRSEMNVSTLELGDSALYLCASSQRPLASGGADGANVLTFGAGSRLTVL.

Of note for this clone: The identical CDR3 is also encoded by other nucleotide sequences in the sample. The rearrangement links TRBV5-1 to TRBJ2-5; unclear D gene. CDR3 length equals 11 residues. V gave up 5 bases and J gave up 3 bases, with 5 bases separating them. Germline V CDR1 and CDR2: SGHRS, YFSETQ. The CDR3 DNA follows: TGCGCCAGCAGTGCGAAAGAGACCCAGTACTTC. Its translation is CASSAKETQYF.

This chain connects TRBV10-3 to TRBJ1-4, with a weak D call TRBD1 (6 bases). The V gene lost 9 bases and the J gene lost 3 bases, with 14 bases spanning the gap. Germline V gene data show CDR1 as ENHRY and CDR2 as SYGVKD. The CDR3 spans 14 residues. The CDR3 sequence is CAISTGGPNEKLFF. The CDR3 DNA sequence: TGTGCCATATCCACGGGGGGCCCTAATGAAAAACTGTTTTTT.

This clone was observed a handful of times. The V and J genes are TRBV19 and TRBJ1-4; 11 nucleotides align to TRBD1. Unmatched junction bases numbered 12, after V lost 7 bases and J lost 8 bases. Looked up from germline, CDR1 is LNHDA and CDR2 is SQIVND (reference sequence). The CDR3 has 16 amino acids. The DNA for the CDR3 is TGTGCCAGTAAAGGGACAGGGGGGTCCCAGGGCGAAAAACTGTTTTTT. Translated: CASKGTGGSQGEKLFF.

This chain links TRBV2 with TRBJ1-5; D is uncertain. Trimming removed 5 bases from V and 6 bases from J, with 14 bases in between. Germline loops: CDR1 SNHLY, CDR2 FYNNEI. This CDR3 is built from 14 residues. The CDR3 coding sequence is TGTGCCAGCAGTTTGGCGGGTGGCGGTCAGCCCCAGCATTTT. This codes for CASSLAGGGQPQHF. The full variable domain, its missing parts supplied by reference TRBV2 and TRBJ1-5, is EPEVTQTPSHQVTQMGQEVILRCVPISNHLYFYWYRQILGQKVEFLVSFYNNEISEKSEIFDDQFSVERPDGSNFTLKIRSTKLEDSAMYFCASSLAGGGQPQHFGDGTRLSIL.

V usage is TRBV6-6 and J usage is TRBJ1-1; the match to TRBD1 covers 7 bases. Trimming took 6 bases from V and 6 from J; bases not matched to a gene: 16. The CDR3 sequence is 16 residues long. Germline CDR1 is MNHNY and CDR2 is SVGAGI (reference sequence). The CDR3 loop reads CASSPPGQPHGAEAFF. CDR3 nucleotides: TGTGCCAGCAGCCCTCCGGGACAGCCCCACGGTGCTGAAGCTTTCTTT.

This sequence joins TRBV28 and TRBJ1-2, with TRBD1 identical over 9 bases. Trimming removed 10 bases from V and 4 bases from J; junction bases left unmatched: 10. CDR1 MDHEN and CDR2 SYDVKM come from the germline V gene. The CDR3 length is 14 residues. The CDR3 loop is CATGTGGLFYGYTF. In DNA, the CDR3 is TGTGCCACCGGTACAGGGGGCCTTTTCTATGGCTACACCTTC.